This TCR beta chain was sequenced in a study of blood T cell repertoires in COVID-19. Study summary: PBMCs, B-cell-depleted T cells, or T cells provided the cDNA or gDNA that made up the material.

Using immunoSEQ multiplex PCR, the repertoire was profiled, and TCRdb retains in-frame clones only, with some absent. The data contain roughly 200,000 clones, roughly 80% of them singletons. This clone appeared a single time. Germline-derived CDR1 and CDR2 are SGHNT and YYREEE (reference sequence). The ends lost 3 bases at V and 7 bases at J; junction bases unmatched: 15. This CDR3 comprises 18 residues. The sequenced material came from peripheral blood. V is TRBV5-4 and J is TRBJ2-1; 11 positions match TRBD2. This receptor was identified in a man between 60 and 70 years old with acute or convalescent COVID-19. The CDR3 coding sequence is TGTGCCAGCAGCTCCACACCCCCTAGCGGGAGGATGGGTAATGAGCAGTTCTTC. It yields the protein CASSSTPPSGRMGNEQFF.